This T cell receptor beta chain was profiled in a study of blood T cell repertoires in COVID-19. Study context: COVID-19 samples, acute and convalescent, were from the United States, Italy and Spain. From T cells, B-cell-depleted T cells, or PBMCs came the material, which was cDNA or gDNA.

Enrolled during active infection, Seattle patients were then followed longitudinally. The CDR3 totals 14 residues. The V end was cut by 0 bases, the J end by 2 bases, with 6 bases between. CDR1 and CDR2 (germline): SGHTS, YDEGEE. The authors' processing: Counts of nucleated cells, estimated from reference gene primer amplification, were obtained. Sequencing was performed with immunoSEQ multiplex PCR; in TCRdb, only in-frame clones are kept and a portion is missing. The V and J calls and the clone size are those of that table, but D and trimming were determined from the DNA. The repertoire holds about 250,000 clones, with approximately 86% as singletons.

The sequence was collected from a human donor with COVID-19, enrolled during active disease. The donor label of this sample is uncertain. The sequenced material came from peripheral blood. This chain uses TRBV5-8 with TRBJ1-5, with D hard to call. The CDR3 sequence: CASSLDVGNQPQHF. CDR3 coding DNA: TGTGCCAGCAGCTTGGACGTAGGCAATCAGCCCCAGCATTTT.